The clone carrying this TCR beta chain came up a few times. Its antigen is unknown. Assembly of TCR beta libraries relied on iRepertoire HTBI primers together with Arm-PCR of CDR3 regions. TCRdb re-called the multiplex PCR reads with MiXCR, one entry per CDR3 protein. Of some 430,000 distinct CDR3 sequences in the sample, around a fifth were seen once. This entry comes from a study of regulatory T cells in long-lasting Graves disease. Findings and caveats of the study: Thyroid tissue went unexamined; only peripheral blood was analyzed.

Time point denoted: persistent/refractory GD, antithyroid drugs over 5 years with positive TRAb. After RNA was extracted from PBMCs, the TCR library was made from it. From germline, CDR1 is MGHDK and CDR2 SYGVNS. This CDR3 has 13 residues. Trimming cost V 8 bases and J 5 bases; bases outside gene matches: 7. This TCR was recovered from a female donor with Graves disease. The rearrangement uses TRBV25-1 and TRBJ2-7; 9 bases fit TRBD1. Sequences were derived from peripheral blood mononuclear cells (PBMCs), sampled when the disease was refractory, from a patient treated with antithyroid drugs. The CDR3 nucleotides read TGTGCCAGCGAAGAACAGGGGGCTGACGAGCAGTACTTC. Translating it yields CASEEQGADEQYF.